This T cell receptor (beta chain) was obtained from a study of shared clonotypes between healthy human individuals. On sorted subsets, replicate PCRs used about 180 ng DNA, or tens of thousands of T cell genomes. In the study's own analysis: Filtering differed because ImmunoSEQ produced junction-only sequences that carried no quality scores. Sequencing used immunoSEQ multiplex PCR; TCRdb keeps in-frame clones, though not all of them. V, J and clone size are those of that table, while D and trimming were read from the DNA. The sample has some 1,100,000 clones; approximately 80% are singletons. Germline CDR1 is LNHDA and CDR2 is SQIVND (reference sequence). The CDR3 loop spans 13 amino acids. V lost 3 bases and J lost 3, with 8 bases in between. Overall study findings and caveats: The four-donor shared clonotypes exceeded non-shared clonotypes in generation probability, with non-shared ones scoring lower. Although depth was large, rarefaction showed that sequencing of the sorted subsets was incomplete.

This clone turned up a few times. Its cognate antigen is unknown. Other DNA sequences in the same sample also yield this CDR3. What was sequenced was memory CD4+ T cells from PBMCs. The sample's subset: CD45RA-negative fraction. V gene TRBV19 combines with J gene TRBJ1-1, with D possibly TRBD1 on 6 matching bases. This sequence originates from a young man in good health. Some clones in this sample may be carry-over from other donors' samples. In DNA, the CDR3 is TGTGCCAGTAGTATTCGGACAGACACTGAAGCTTTCTTT. Translated: CASSIRTDTEAFF.